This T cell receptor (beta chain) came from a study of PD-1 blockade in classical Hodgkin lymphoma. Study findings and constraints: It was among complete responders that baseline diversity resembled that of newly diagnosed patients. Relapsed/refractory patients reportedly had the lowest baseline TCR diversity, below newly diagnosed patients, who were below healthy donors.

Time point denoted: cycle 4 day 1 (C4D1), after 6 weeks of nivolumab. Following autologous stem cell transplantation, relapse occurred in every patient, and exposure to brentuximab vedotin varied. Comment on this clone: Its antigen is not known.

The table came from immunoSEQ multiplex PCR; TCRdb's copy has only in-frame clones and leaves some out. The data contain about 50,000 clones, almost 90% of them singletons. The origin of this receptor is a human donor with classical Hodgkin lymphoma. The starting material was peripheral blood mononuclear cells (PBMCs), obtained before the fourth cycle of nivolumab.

The CDR3 here is CASSSQGAPRETQYF. Written as DNA, the CDR3 is TGTGCCAGCAGTTCACAGGGGGCCCCAAGAGAGACCCAGTACTTC. The V gene is TRBV28, the J gene TRBJ2-5, with 9 bases aligning to TRBD1. The V gene's germline CDR1 is MDHEN and CDR2 SYDVKM. V lost 4 bases and J lost 4; bases outside the gene matches: 7. This CDR3 region has 15 residues.